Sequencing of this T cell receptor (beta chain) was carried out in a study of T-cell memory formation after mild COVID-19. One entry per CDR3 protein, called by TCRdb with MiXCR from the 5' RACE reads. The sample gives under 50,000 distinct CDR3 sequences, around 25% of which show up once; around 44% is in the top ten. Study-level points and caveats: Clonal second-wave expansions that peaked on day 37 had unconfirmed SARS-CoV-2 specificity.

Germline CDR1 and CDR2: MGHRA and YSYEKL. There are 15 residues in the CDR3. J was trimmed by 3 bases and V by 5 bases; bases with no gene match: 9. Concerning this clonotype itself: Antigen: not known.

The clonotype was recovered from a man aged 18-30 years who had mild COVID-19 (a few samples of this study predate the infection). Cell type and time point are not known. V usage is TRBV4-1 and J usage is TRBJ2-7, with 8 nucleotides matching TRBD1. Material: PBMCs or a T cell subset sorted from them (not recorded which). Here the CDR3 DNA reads TGCGCCAGCAGCGCGGCCCGACAGGGGAACTACGAGCAGTACTTC. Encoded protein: CASSAARQGNYEQYF.